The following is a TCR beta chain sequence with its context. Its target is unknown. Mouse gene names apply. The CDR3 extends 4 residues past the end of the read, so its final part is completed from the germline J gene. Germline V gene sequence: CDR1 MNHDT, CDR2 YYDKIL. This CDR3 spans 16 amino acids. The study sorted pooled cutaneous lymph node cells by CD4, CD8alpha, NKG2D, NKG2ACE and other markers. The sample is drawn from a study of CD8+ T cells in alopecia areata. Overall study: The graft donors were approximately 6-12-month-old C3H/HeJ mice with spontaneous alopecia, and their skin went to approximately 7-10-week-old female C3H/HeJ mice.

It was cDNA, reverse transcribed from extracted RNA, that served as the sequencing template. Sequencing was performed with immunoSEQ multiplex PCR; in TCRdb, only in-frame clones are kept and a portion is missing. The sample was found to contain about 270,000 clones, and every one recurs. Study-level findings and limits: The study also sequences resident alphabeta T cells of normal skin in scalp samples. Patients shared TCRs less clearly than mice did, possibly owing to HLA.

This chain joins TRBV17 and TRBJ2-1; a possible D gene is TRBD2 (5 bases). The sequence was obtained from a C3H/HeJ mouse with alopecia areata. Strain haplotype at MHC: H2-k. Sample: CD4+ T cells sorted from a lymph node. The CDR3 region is CASSSEGLGPLAEQFF. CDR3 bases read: TGTGCTAGCAGTAGTGAAGGCCTGGGCCCCTTGGCT.